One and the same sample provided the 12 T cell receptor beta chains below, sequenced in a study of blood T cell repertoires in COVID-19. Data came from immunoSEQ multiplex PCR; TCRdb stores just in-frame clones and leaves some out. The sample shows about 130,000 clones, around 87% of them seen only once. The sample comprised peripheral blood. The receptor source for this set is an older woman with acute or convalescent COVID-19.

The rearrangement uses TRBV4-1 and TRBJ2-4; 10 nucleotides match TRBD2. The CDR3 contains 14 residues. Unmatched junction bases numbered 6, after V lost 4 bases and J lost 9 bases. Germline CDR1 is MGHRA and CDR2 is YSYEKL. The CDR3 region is CASSPSGSSGIQYF. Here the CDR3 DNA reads TGCGCCAGCAGCCCTAGCGGGAGTTCGGGCATTCAGTACTTC.

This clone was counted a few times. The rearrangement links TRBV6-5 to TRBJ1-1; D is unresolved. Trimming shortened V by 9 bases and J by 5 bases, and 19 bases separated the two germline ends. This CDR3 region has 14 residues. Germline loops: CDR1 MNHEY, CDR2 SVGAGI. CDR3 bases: TGTGCCAGTCTACCGGGTGGCGGAAGGACTGAAGCTTTCTTT. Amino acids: CASLPGGGRTEAFF.

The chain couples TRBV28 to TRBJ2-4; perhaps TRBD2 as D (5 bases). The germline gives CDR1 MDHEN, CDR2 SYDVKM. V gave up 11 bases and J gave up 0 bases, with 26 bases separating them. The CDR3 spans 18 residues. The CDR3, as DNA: TGTGCCGCGAAGGACTCGGACCCGACTCACATAGCCAAAAACATTCAGTACTTC. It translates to CAAKDSDPTHIAKNIQYF.

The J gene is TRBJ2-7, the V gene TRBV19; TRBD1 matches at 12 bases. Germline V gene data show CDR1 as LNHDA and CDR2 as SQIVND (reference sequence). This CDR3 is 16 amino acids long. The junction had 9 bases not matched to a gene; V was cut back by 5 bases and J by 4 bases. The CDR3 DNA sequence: TGTGCCAGTAGTCCCACCGGGACAGGGGGCCAATACGAGCAGTACTTC. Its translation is CASSPTGTGGQYEQYF.

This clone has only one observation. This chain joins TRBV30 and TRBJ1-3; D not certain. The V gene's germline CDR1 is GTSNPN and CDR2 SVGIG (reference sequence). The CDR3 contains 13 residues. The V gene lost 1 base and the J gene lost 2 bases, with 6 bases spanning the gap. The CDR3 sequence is CAWSATAGNTIYF. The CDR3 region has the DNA TGTGCCTGGAGTGCCACAGCTGGAAACACCATATATTTT.

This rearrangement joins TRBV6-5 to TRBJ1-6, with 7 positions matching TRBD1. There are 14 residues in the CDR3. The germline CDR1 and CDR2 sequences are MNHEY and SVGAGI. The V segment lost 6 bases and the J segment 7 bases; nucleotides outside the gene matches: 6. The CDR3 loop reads CASRQTGPNSPLHF. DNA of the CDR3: TGTGCCAGCAGACAGACAGGGCCGAATTCACCCCTCCACTTT.

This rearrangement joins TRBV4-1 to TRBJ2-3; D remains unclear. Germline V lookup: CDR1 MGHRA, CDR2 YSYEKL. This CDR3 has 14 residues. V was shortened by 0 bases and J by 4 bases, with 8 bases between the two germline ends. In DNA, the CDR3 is TGCGCCAGCAGCCAAGAAGAGGCCTCAGATACGCAGTATTTT. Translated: CASSQEEASDTQYF.

CDR3: CASSQDQSGGKGFF. The CDR3 nucleotides are TGTGCCAGCAGCCAGGATCAGTCAGGGGGAAAGGGGTTTTTT. J is TRBJ1-4 and V is TRBV4-2; 7 bases are shared with TRBD1. Trimming took 3 bases from V and 16 from J; bases not matched to a gene: 14. The length of the CDR3 is 14 residues. CDR1 is LGHNA, CDR2 YNFKEQ, per germline.

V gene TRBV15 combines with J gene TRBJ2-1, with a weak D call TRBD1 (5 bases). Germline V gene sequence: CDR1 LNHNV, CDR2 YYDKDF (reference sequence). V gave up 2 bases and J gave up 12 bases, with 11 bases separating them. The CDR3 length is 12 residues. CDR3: CATSRPATGQFF. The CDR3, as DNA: TGTGCCACCAGCAGACCCGCTACAGGGCAGTTCTTC.

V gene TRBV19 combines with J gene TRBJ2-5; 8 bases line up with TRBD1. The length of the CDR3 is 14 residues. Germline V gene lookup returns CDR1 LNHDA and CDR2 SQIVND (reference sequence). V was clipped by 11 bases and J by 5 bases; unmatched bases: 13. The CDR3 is CASQGARGTETQYF. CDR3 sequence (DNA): TGTGCCTCGCAGGGGGCCCGGGGGACGGAGACCCAGTACTTC.

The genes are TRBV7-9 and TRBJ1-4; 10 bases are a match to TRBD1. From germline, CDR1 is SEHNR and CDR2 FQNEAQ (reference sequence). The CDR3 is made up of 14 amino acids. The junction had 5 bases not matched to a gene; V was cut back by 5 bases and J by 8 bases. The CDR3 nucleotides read TGTGCCAGCAGCAGGGGACAGGGGATGGAAAAACTGTTTTTT. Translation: CASSRGQGMEKLFF.

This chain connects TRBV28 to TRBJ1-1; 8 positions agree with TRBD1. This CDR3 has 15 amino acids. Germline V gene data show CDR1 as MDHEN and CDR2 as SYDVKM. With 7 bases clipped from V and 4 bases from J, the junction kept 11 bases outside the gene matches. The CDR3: CASNRGGQGGTEAFF. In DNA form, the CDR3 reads TGTGCCAGCAACAGAGGCGGACAGGGAGGCACTGAAGCTTTCTTT.